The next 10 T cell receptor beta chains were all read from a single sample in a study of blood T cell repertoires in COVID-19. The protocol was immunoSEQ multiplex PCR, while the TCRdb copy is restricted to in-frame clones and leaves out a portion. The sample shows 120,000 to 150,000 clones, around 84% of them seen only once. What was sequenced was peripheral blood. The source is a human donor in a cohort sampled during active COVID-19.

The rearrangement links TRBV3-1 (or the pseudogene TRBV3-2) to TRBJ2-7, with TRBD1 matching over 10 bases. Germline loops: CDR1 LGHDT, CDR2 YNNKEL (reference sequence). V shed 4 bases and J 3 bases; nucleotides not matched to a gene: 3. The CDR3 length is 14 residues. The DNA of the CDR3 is TGTGCCAGCAGCCCCTGGGACAGGGGCTACGAGCAGTACTTC. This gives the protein CASSPWDRGYEQYF.

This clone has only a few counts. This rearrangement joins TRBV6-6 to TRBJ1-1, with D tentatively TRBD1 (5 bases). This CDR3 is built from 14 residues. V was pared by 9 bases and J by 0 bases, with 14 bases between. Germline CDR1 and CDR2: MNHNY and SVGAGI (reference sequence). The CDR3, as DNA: TGTGCCAGTAAGGACATCACCATGAACACTGAAGCTTTCTTT. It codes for CASKDITMNTEAFF.

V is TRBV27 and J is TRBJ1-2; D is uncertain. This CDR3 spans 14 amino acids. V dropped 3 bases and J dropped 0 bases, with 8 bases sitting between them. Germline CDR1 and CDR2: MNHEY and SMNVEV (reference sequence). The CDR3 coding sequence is TGTGCCAGCAGTTTCCTCGACTCTAACTATGGCTACACCTTC. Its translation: CASSFLDSNYGYTF.

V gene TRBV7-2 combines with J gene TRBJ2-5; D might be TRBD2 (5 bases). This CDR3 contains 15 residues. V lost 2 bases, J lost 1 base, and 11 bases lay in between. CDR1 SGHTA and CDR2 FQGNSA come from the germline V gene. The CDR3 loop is CASSLPGGLQETQYF. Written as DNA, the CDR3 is TGTGCCAGCAGCTTACCCGGAGGCCTCCAAGAGACCCAGTACTTC.

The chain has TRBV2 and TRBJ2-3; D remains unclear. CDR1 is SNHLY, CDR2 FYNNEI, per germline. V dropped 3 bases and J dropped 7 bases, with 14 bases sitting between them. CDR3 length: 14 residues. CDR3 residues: CASSDSRLTNTQYF. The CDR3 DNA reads TGTGCCAGCAGTGATTCTAGGCTTACTAATACGCAGTATTTT.

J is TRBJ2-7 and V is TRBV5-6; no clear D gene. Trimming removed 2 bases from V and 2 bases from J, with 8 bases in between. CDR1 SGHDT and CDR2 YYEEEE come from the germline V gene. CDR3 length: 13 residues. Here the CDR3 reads CASSFEQTYEQYF. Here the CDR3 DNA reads TGTGCCAGCAGCTTCGAACAAACCTACGAGCAGTACTTC.

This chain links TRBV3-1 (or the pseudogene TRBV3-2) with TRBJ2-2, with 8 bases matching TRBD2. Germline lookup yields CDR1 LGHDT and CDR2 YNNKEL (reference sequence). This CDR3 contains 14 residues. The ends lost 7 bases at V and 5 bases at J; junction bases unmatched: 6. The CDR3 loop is CASTRAGATGELFF. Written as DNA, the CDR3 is TGTGCCAGCACCAGAGCGGGGGCAACCGGGGAGCTGTTTTTT.

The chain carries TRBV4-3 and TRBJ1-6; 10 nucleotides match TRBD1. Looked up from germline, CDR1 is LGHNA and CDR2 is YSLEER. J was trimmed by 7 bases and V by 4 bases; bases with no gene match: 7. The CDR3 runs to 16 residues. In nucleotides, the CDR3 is TGCGCCAGCAGCCCTGGGTGGGGACAGGGGAATTCACCCCTCCACTTT. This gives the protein CASSPGWGQGNSPLHF.

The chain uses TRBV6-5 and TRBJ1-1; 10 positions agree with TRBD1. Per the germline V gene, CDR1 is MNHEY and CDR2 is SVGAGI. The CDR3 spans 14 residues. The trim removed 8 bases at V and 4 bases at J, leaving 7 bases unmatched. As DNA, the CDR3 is TGTGCCAGCCAAACCGGGACAGGGGTCACTGAAGCTTTCTTT. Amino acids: CASQTGTGVTEAFF.

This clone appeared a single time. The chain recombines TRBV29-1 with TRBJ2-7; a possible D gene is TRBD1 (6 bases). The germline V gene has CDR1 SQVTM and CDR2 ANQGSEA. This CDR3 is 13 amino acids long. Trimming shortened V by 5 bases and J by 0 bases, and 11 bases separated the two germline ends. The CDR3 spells CSVIDRLSYEQYF. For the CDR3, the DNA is TGCAGCGTTATTGACAGGCTCTCCTACGAGCAGTACTTC.